This TCR beta chain was identified during a study of beta chain features in type 1 diabetes. Study results and caveats: In all four CD4+ subsets, TCRB CDR3 length was significantly, moderately reduced in type 1 diabetes. VDJ junctions from patients with type 1 diabetes contained fewer insertions and more deletions.

V was trimmed by 8 bases and J by 3 bases, leaving 19 bases between them. Germline V gene data show CDR1 as SGDLS and CDR2 as YYNGEE. CDR3 length equals 15 residues. Every participating donor gave one draw, a heparinised blood sample averaging about 100 mL. CD45RO/CCR7/CD25/CD127/CD95/CD27 staining was used to isolate CD4+ naive, central memory, regulatory and stem cell-like memory cells by sorting. This clone has a handful of counts. Its target is unknown. Investigators reverse transcribed all isolated RNA, so they sequenced expressed TCRB transcripts. The table came from immunoSEQ multiplex PCR; TCRdb's copy has only in-frame clones and leaves some out. Of about 110,000 clones listed, 40% are singletons.

This receptor was obtained from a woman aged 18 to 35 in good health. The sample consisted of stem cell memory CD4+ T cells from blood. The chain carries TRBV9 and TRBJ2-3, with D perhaps matching TRBD2 (7 bases). The DNA of the CDR3 is TGTGCCAGTAAGAGGGGGAGGGCCTTTACAGATACGCAGTATTTT. Amino acids: CASKRGRAFTDTQYF.